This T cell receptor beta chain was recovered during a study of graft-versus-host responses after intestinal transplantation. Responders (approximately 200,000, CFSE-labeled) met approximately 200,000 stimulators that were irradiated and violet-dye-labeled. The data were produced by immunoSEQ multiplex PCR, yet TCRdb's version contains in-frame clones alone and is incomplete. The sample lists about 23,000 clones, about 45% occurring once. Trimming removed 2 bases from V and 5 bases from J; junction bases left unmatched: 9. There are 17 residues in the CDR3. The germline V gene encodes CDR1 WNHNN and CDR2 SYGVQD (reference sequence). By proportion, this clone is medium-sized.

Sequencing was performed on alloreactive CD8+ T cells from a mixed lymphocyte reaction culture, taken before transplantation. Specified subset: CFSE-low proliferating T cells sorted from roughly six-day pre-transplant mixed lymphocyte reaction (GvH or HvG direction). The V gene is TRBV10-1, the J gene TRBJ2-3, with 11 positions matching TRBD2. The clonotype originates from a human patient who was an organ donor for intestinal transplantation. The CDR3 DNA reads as TGCGCCAGCAGTGAGGGAGAGGGGCTAGCGGGAGGAGATACGCAGTATTTT. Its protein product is CASSEGEGLAGGDTQYF.